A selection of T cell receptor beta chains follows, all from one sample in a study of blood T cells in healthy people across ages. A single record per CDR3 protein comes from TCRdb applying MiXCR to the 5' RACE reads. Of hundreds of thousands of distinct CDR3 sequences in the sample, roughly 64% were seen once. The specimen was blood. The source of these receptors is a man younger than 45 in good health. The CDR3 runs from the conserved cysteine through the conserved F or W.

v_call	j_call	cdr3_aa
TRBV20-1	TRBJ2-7	CSARDTRGTSGTFYEQYF
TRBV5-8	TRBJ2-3	CASSLAHPRGGTDTQYF
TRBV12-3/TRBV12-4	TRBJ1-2	CASSHLAGAYGYTF
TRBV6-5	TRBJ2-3	CASLGTRGTDTQYF
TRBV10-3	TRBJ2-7	CAITNTLSGGAYEQYF
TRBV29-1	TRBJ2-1	CSVEQQLLRGGYNEQFF
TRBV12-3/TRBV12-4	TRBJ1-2	CASSPDGIYGYTF
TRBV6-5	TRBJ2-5	CASSWTSGYQETQYF
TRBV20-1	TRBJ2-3	CSARSLARTDTQYF
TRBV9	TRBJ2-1	CASSDGTYDEQFF
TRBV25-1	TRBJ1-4	CASSDPAGGDEKLFF
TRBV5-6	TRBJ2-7	CASLDYRSNLPYEQYF
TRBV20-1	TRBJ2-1	CSALAGAVENEQFF